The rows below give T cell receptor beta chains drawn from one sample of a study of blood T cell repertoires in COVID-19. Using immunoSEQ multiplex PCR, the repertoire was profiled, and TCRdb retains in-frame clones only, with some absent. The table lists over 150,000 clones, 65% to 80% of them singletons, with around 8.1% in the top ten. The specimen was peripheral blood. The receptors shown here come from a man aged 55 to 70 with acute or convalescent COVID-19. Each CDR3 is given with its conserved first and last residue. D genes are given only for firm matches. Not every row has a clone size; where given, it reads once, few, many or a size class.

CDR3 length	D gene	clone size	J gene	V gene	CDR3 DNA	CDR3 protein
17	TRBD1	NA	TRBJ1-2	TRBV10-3	TGTGCCATCAGTGAGTCACGGACAGGGGATTATGGCTATGGCTACACCTTC	CAISESRTGDYGYGYTF
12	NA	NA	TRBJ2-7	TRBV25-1	TGTGCCGCAGGGCGGGGTGGCGACGAGCAGTACTTC	CAAGRGGDEQYF
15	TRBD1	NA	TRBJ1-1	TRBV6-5	TGTGCCAGCAGTTACTCAACAGGGGTCATCACTGAAGCTTTCTTT	CASSYSTGVITEAFF
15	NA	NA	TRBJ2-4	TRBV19	TGTGCCAGTAGTATAGAAACTAGTCCCTGGAACATTCAGTACTTC	CASSIETSPWNIQYF
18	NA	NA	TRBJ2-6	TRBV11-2	TGTGCCAGCAGCTTAGTTGCGGCTAGCTACTCTGGGGCCAACGTCCTGACTTTC	CASSLVAASYSGANVLTF
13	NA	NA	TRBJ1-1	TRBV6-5	TGTGCCAGCAGTTACGACATGAACACTGAAGCTTTCTTT	CASSYDMNTEAFF
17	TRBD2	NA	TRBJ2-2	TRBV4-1	TGCGCCAGCAGCCAAGATCTCGGGGGGTCGGGCACCGGGGAGCTGTTTTTT	CASSQDLGGSGTGELFF
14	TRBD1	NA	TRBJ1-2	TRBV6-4	TGTGCCAGCAGTGACCCGGGACAGGGCCCTGGCTACACCTTC	CASSDPGQGPGYTF
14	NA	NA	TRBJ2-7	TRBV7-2	TGTGCCAGCAGCTTCACAGGGCCAGCCTACGAGCAGTACTTC	CASSFTGPAYEQYF
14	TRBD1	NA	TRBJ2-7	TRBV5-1	TGCGCCAGCAGCCACGGGACAGGGGCCTACGAGCAGTACTTC	CASSHGTGAYEQYF
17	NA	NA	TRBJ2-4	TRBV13	TGTGCCAGCAGCTCCCCAGATCATCAAGTAGCCAAAAACATTCAGTACTTC	CASSSPDHQVAKNIQYF
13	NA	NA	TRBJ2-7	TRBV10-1	TGCGCCAGCAGTGCCAACAGGGCGGACGAGCAGTACTTC	CASSANRADEQYF
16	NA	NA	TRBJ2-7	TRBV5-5	TGTGCCAGCAGCTTGTTGGTTGCCGTACCTACCTACGAGCAGTACTTC	CASSLLVAVPTYEQYF
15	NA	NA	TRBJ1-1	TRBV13	TGTGCCAGCAGCACAGGGCCCGAGAGGGACACTGAAGCTTTCTTT	CASSTGPERDTEAFF
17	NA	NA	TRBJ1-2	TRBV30	TGTGCCTGGAGTACCATAACAGGTTCCCCTCTGAACTATGGCTACACCTTC	CAWSTITGSPLNYGYTF
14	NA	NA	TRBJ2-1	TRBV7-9	TGTGCCAGCAGCTTACGGTACTCCTACAATGAGCAGTTCTTC	CASSLRYSYNEQFF
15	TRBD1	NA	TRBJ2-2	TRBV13	TGTGCCAGCAGCTTCGGGACAGGGAACACCGGGGAGCTGTTTTTT	CASSFGTGNTGELFF
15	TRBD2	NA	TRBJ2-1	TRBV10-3	TGTGCCATCAGTGCAACTAGCGGGGGGACAAATGAGCAGTTCTTC	CAISATSGGTNEQFF
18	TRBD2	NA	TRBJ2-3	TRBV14	TGTGCCAGCAACCTGATAGCGGGGGGGCGTACAGGCACAGATACGCAGTATTTT	CASNLIAGGRTGTDTQYF
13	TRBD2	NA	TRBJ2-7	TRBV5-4	TGTGCCAGCAGCTTCACTAGCGCCTACGAGCAGTACTTC	CASSFTSAYEQYF
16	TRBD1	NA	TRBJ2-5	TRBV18	TGTGCCAGCTCACCCCCCCTGGGACAGGGGCAAGAGACCCAGTACTTC	CASSPPLGQGQETQYF
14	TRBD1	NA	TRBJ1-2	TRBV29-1	TGCAGCGTTGTCGGACGGGACAGAGGCTATGGCTACACCTTC	CSVVGRDRGYGYTF
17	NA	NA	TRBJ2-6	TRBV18	TGTGCCAGCTCATTAGACGACTTACTCTCTGGGGCCAACGTCCTGACTTTC	CASSLDDLLSGANVLTF
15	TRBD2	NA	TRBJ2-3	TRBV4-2	TGTGCCAGCAGCCAAGCGGGGGGGAGGACAGATACGCAGTATTTT	CASSQAGGRTDTQYF
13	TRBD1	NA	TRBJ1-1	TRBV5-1	TGCGCCAGCAGCTTTCAGGGGGACACTGAAGCTTTCTTT	CASSFQGDTEAFF
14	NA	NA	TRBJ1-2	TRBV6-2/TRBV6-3	TGTGCCAGCAGCGCCGGCGGGCCAAAATATGGCTACACCTTC	CASSAGGPKYGYTF
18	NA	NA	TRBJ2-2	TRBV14	TGTGCCAGCAGCCAAGATCCAGTAAGGGGACTTAACACCGGGGAGCTGTTTTTT	CASSQDPVRGLNTGELFF
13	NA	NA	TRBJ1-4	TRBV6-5	TGTGCCAGCAGGTCGGGAAAGGGTGAAAAACTGTTTTTT	CASRSGKGEKLFF
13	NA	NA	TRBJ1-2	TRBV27	TGTGCCAGCAGTTTATCACCCCTCCGGGGCTACACCTTC	CASSLSPLRGYTF
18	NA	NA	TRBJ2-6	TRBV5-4	TGTGCCAGCAGCCCTGGACTCGTGACTGGCTCTGGGGCCAACGTCCTGACTTTC	CASSPGLVTGSGANVLTF
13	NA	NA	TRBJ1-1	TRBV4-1	TGCGCCAGCAGCCAAGATAGGGGGTTGGTGGCTTTCTTT	CASSQDRGLVAFF
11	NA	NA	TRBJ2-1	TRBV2	TGTGCCAGCAGTGATCACTATGAGCAGTTCTTC	CASSDHYEQFF
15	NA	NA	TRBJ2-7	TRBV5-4	TGTGCCAGCAGCTCCAGGGTCGGGTCCTCCTACGAGCAGTACTTC	CASSSRVGSSYEQYF
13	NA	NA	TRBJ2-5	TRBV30	TGTGCCTGGAGCTATATCAGGGACAAGACCCAGTACTTC	CAWSYIRDKTQYF
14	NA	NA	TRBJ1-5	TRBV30	TGTGCCTGGAATCCGGGGAACGGCAATCAGCCCCAGCATTTT	CAWNPGNGNQPQHF
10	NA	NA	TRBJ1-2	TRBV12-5	TGTGCTAGTTCAGGGTATGGCTACACCTTC	CASSGYGYTF
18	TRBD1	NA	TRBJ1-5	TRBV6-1	TGTGCCAGCAGTGAACCGGGACAGAGAACTTATAGCAATCAGCCCCAGCATTTT	CASSEPGQRTYSNQPQHF
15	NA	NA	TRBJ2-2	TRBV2	TGTGCCAGCAGCAGACAGGGCGGGGTGTCGGGGGAGCTGTTTTTT	CASSRQGGVSGELFF
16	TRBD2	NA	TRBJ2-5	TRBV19	TGTGCCAGTAGTCCTCTTGCGGGGGGATACCAAGAGACCCAGTACTTC	CASSPLAGGYQETQYF
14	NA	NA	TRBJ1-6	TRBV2	TGTGCCAGCAGTGACGCCGGGGAAAATTCACCCCTCCACTTT	CASSDAGENSPLHF
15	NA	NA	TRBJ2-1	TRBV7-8	TGTGCCAGCAGCTCCCTAAACAGGGACGGGAATGAGCAGTTCTTC	CASSSLNRDGNEQFF
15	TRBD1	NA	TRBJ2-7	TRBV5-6	TGTGCCAGCAGCTACGGACAGGGTGAGTTCGACGAGCAGTACTTC	CASSYGQGEFDEQYF
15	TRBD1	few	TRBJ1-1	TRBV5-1	TGCGCCAGCAGCCTAGGGACAGCCCTTAACACTGAAGCTTTCTTT	CASSLGTALNTEAFF
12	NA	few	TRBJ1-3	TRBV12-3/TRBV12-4	TGTGCCAGCAGTTTGCGGACGGAGGGCAGATATTTT	CASSLRTEGRYF
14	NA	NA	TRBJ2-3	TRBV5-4	TGTGCCAGCAGCTTGGTACAGGGGACTGATACGCAGTATTTT	CASSLVQGTDTQYF
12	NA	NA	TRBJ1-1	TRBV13	TGTGCCAGCAGCTTACAGAACACTGAAGCTTTCTTT	CASSLQNTEAFF
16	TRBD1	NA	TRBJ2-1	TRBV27	TGTGCCAGCTTGGTTGCTGCGGGACAGGGGTTCAATGAGCAGTTCTTC	CASLVAAGQGFNEQFF
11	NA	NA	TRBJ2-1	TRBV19	TGTGCCAGTACTTCCTACAATGAGCAGTTCTTC	CASTSYNEQFF
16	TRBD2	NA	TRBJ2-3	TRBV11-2	TGTGCCAGCAGCTTCTTGACTAGCGGGAGCACAGATACGCAGTATTTT	CASSFLTSGSTDTQYF
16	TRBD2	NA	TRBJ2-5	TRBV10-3	TGTGCCATCAGTGAGCCAGGACTAGCGCGCCAAGAGACCCAGTACTTC	CAISEPGLARQETQYF
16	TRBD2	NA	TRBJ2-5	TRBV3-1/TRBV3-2	TGTGCCAGCAGCCCCTGGACTAGCGGAGACCAAGAGACCCAGTACTTC	CASSPWTSGDQETQYF
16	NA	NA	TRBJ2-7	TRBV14	TGTGCCAGCAGCCCCCTGGCCCAAGGAGGCTCCTACGAGCAGTACTTC	CASSPLAQGGSYEQYF
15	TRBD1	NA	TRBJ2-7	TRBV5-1	TGCGCCAGCAGCCCTTACTCAGGGGGCTCCTACGAGCAGTACTTC	CASSPYSGGSYEQYF
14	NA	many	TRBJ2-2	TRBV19	TGTGCCAGTAGATACGGGCAGGGTCCCGGGGAGCTGTTTTTT	CASRYGQGPGELFF
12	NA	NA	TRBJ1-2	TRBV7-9	TGTGCCAGCAGCTTACCAGGCCATGGCTACACCTTC	CASSLPGHGYTF